The next 16 T cell receptor beta chains were all read from a single sample in a study of cytomegalovirus exposure and HLA in healthy donors. Method: immunoSEQ multiplex PCR; TCRdb's copy keeps in-frame clones and lacks some. The data show 150,000 to 200,000 clones, with less than 90% seen just once and 10% to 13% held by the top ten. What was sequenced was PBMCs. The receptors originated from a man aged 25-45 years in good health and CMV-seropositive.

The chain joins TRBV7-7 to TRBJ2-3; TRBD2 agrees at 9 bases. V lost 1 base to trimming and J lost 1 base; unmatched junction nucleotides: 0. The CDR3 spans 15 residues. Germline assignment: CDR1 SSHAT and CDR2 FNYEAQ (reference sequence). CDR3 sequence reads: CASSLGGGGTDTQYF. As DNA, the CDR3 is TGTGCCAGCAGCTTAGGCGGGGGGGGCACAGATACGCAGTATTTT. Filled out from reference TRBV7-7 and TRBJ2-3, the complete variable domain reads GAGVSQSPRYKVTKRGQDVTLRCDPISSHATLYWYQQALGQGPEFLTYFNYEAQPDKSGLPSDRFSAERPEGSISTLTIQRTEQRDSAMYRCASSLGGGGTDTQYFGPGTRLTVL.

V is TRBV19 and J is TRBJ1-5, with D maybe TRBD1 (6 bases). V lost 2 bases and J 0 bases, leaving 11 bases between the germline ends. Germline V gene sequence: CDR1 LNHDA, CDR2 SQIVND (reference sequence). The CDR3 loop spans 16 amino acids. CDR3: CASSILRQVSNQPQHF. The CDR3 nucleotides read TGTGCCAGTAGTATATTAAGACAGGTTAGCAATCAGCCCCAGCATTTT. Using reference TRBV19 and TRBJ1-5 for the parts outside the CDR3, the full variable domain is DGGITQSPKYLFRKEGQNVTLSCEQNLNHDAMYWYRQDPGQGLRLIYYSQIVNDFQKGDIAEGYSVSREKKESFPLTVTSAQKNPTAFYLCASSILRQVSNQPQHFGDGTRLSIL.

The V and J genes are TRBV5-4 and TRBJ2-1; 12 nucleotides match TRBD2. Germline V gives CDR1 SGHNT, CDR2 YYREEE (reference sequence). CDR3 length equals 18 residues. V shed 2 bases, J shed 1 base, and the junction held 7 bases outside the gene matches. CDR3 residues: CASSFPSGRARSYNEQFF. As DNA, the CDR3 is TGTGCCAGCAGCTTCCCTAGCGGGAGGGCCCGGTCCTACAATGAGCAGTTCTTC.

The chain carries TRBV19 and TRBJ1-3, with D unclear. Trimming pared 6 bases from V and 0 bases from J, leaving 9 bases between. This CDR3 region has 14 residues. Germline V gene lookup returns CDR1 LNHDA and CDR2 SQIVND (reference sequence). DNA of the CDR3: TGTGCCAGTAGAGCGGGCTACTCTGGAAACACCATATATTTT. It specifies CASRAGYSGNTIYF.

About this clone: A read error may produce the germline difference seen at one junction end. The chain joins TRBV7-9 to TRBJ1-2; D gene uncertain. Germline lookup yields CDR1 SEHNR and CDR2 FQNEAQ (reference sequence). CDR3 length: 13 residues. CDR3 bases: TGTGCCAGCAGCTTAGATCCTAACGATGGCTACACCTTC. This codes for CASSLDPNDGYTF.

V and J are TRBV29-1 and TRBJ2-3, with 10 bases fitting TRBD2. The CDR3 length is 15 residues. Germline lookup yields CDR1 SQVTM and CDR2 ANQGSEA. Trimming at V came to 5 bases and at J to 3 bases, leaving 8 bases not matched to a gene. For the CDR3, the DNA is TGCAGCGTTTTGTTAGCGGGGGGCAGGACAGATACGCAGTATTTT. It translates to CSVLLAGGRTDTQYF.

V gene TRBV7-3 combines with J gene TRBJ2-3, with 10 bases matching TRBD2. This CDR3 spans 17 amino acids. Trimming removed 5 bases from V and 5 bases from J; junction bases left unmatched: 13. Looked up from germline, CDR1 is SGHTA and CDR2 is FQGTGA. CDR3 DNA: TGTGCCAGCAGCGCGATAGGACTAGCGGCCCGGGGAGATACGCAGTATTTT. Translating gives CASSAIGLAARGDTQYF.

J is TRBJ2-1 and V is TRBV5-1; 10 bases line up with TRBD1. The CDR3 spans 15 residues. V was pared by 0 bases and J by 3 bases, with 0 bases of the junction left unmatched. The germline CDR1 and CDR2 sequences are SGHRS and YFSETQ. This CDR3 reads CASSLGDRGYNEQFF. CDR3 bases: TGCGCCAGCAGCTTGGGGGACAGGGGCTACAATGAGCAGTTCTTC.

The chain has TRBV5-1 and TRBJ1-1; 9 bases line up with TRBD1. The CDR3 has 17 residues. Losses at the gene ends were 1 base for V and 0 bases for J; bases not matched to a gene: 7. Per germline, CDR1 SGHRS and CDR2 YFSETQ. CDR3 sequence: CASSLSGTGTLNTEAFF. Here the CDR3 DNA reads TGCGCCAGCAGCTTGAGTGGGACAGGGACCTTGAACACTGAAGCTTTCTTT.

The CDR3 sequence is CASSVTGDSYEQYF. As DNA, the CDR3 is TGTGCCAGCAGCGTTACGGGGGACTCCTACGAGCAGTACTTC. The chain recombines TRBV7-6 with TRBJ2-7; D might be TRBD2 (6 bases). V shed 5 bases and J shed 0 bases, with 11 bases lying between them. The germline gives CDR1 SGHVS, CDR2 FNYEAQ. This CDR3 is 14 amino acids long.

The chain couples TRBV27 to TRBJ2-1, with 8 bases lining up with TRBD2. Unmatched junction bases numbered 8, after V lost 2 bases and J lost 8 bases. The CDR3 loop spans 15 amino acids. Germline CDR1 reads MNHEY; CDR2 reads SMNVEV (reference sequence). The CDR3 is CASSLKGTRYDEQFF. CDR3 DNA sequence: TGTGCCAGCAGTTTAAAAGGGACTAGATACGATGAGCAGTTCTTC.

This chain uses TRBV28 with TRBJ1-5, with 9 positions matching TRBD1. Germline CDR1 reads MDHEN; CDR2 reads SYDVKM. Germline trimming cut 2 bases from V and 0 bases from J; bases unmatched to any gene: 8. The CDR3 length is 18 residues. CDR3 residues: CASSLLGQGSYSNQPQHF. CDR3 in DNA: TGTGCCAGCAGTTTACTGGGACAGGGCAGTTATAGCAATCAGCCCCAGCATTTT.

The chain recombines TRBV20-1 with TRBJ2-7; D remains ambiguous. The CDR3 consists of 9 residues. Germline lookup yields CDR1 DFQATT and CDR2 SNEGSKA (reference sequence). Trimming stripped 6 bases from V and 6 bases from J, with 6 bases between. CDR3 DNA: TGCAGTGCGGGCCCCGAGCAGTACTTC. This sequence encodes CSAGPEQYF.

This clone has only one observation. The genes are TRBV7-3 and TRBJ2-1; 8 nucleotides match TRBD2. Germline CDR1 and CDR2: SGHTA and FQGTGA. V gave up 5 bases and J gave up 7 bases; unmatched junction bases: 13. This CDR3 has 16 amino acids. The CDR3 region has the DNA TGTGCCAGCAGCCCCAATGGCCTCGGGACTAGTAATGAGCAGTTCTTC. It yields the protein CASSPNGLGTSNEQFF.

The chain uses TRBV9 and TRBJ1-5; D is unclear. The CDR3 is 15 residues long. V was pared by 0 bases and J by 0 bases, with 7 bases between. The V gene's germline CDR1 is SGDLS and CDR2 YYNGEE. This CDR3 is CASSVDGGSNQPQHF. The CDR3 coding sequence is TGTGCCAGCAGCGTAGACGGCGGTAGCAATCAGCCCCAGCATTTT.

This clone was observed a single time. The gene calls are TRBV30 and TRBJ2-7, with a weak D call TRBD1 (5 bases). Germline V gives CDR1 GTSNPN, CDR2 SVGIG (reference sequence). V was trimmed by 1 base and J by 3 bases, leaving 10 bases between them. The CDR3 consists of 13 residues. The DNA for the CDR3 is TGTGCCTGGAGTGAAAACAGGTACTACGAGCAGTACTTC. Translating it yields CAWSENRYYEQYF.